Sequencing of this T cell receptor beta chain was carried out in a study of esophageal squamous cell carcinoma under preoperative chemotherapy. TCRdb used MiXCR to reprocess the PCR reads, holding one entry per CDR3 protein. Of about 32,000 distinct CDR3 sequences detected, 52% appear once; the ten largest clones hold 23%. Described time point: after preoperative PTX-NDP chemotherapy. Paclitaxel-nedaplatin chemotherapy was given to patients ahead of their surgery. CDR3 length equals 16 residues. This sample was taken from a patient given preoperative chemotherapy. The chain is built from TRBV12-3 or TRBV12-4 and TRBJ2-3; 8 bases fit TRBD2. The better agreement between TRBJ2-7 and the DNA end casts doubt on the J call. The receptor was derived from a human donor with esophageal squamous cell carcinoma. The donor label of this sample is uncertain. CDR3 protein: CASRGTSGRAQDTQYF. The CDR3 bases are TGTGCCAGCAGGGGTACTAGCGGCCGGGCCCAAGATACGCAGTACTTC.